This passage covers 10 T cell receptor beta chains from one sample sequenced in a study of T-cell reconstitution after alpha-beta-depleted transplantation in children. As it was prepared, the TCRbeta library received unique molecular identifiers. TCRdb re-analysed the PCR reads in MiXCR, keeping a single row per CDR3 protein. The sample has 200,000 or so distinct CDR3 sequences, roughly 6.5% seen once. The specimen comprised PBMCs, sampled before TCRalphabeta/CD19-depleted stem cell transplant. These receptors originate from a girl in the first two years of life with combined immunodeficiency, due to receive a stem cell transplant.

In this sample, this clonotype turned up many times. This sequence joins TRBV6-5 and TRBJ2-1; D not certain. CDR3 length equals 16 residues. Germline CDR1 is MNHEY and CDR2 is SVGAGI. The V end lost 0 bases, the J end lost 4 bases, and 13 bases lay between the germline ends. The CDR3: CASSYSGTAHYNEQFF. CDR3 nucleotide sequence: TGTGCCAGCAGTTACTCTGGAACGGCCCATTACAATGAGCAGTTCTTC.

The chain combines TRBV4-1 with TRBJ1-5; D is unclear. The CDR3 runs 19 residues. V lost 2 bases and J lost 0, with 20 bases in between. The V gene's germline CDR1 is MGHRA and CDR2 YSYEKL. The CDR3 region has the DNA TGCGCCAGCAGCCAATACCACGAAGGGATAGCCTTTAGCAATCAGCCCCAGCATTTT. Translating it yields CASSQYHEGIAFSNQPQHF.

The CDR3 reads CASSYTSYSLGQDLAKNIQYF. As DNA, the CDR3 is TGTGCCAGCAGTTACACCAGCTACAGCCTCGGACAGGATCTAGCCAAAAACATTCAGTACTTC. The chain joins TRBV28 to TRBJ2-4; 7 nucleotides match TRBD1. This CDR3 is built from 21 residues. Trimming at V came to 4 bases and at J to 0 bases, leaving 21 bases not matched to a gene. Germline CDR1 is MDHEN and CDR2 is SYDVKM.

This clonotype was counted ten times or more. This chain connects TRBV4-3 to TRBJ2-7; 10 positions match TRBD2. The CDR3 totals 13 residues. The J segment lost 4 bases and the V segment lost 8 bases, leaving 5 bases of the junction unmatched. Germline CDR1 LGHNA, CDR2 YSLEER. The CDR3 here is CASAWTSGYEQYF. The CDR3 DNA is TGCGCCAGCGCGTGGACTAGCGGTTACGAGCAGTACTTC.

This clonotype was observed a few times. This chain connects TRBV7-2 to TRBJ2-5, with TRBD1 matching 10 bases. Germline V CDR1 and CDR2: SGHTA, FQGNSA. J gave up 2 bases and V 5 bases, and 11 bases lay outside the gene matches. The CDR3 spans 17 residues. CDR3 region: CASSRQGAIRLQETQYF. For the CDR3, the DNA is TGTGCCAGCAGCCGACAGGGGGCCATCCGGCTACAAGAGACCCAGTACTTC.

This clonotype was observed a few times. The chain combines TRBV27 with TRBJ1-1; D possibly corresponds to TRBD1 (5 bases). The CDR3 is made up of 15 amino acids. The germline CDR1 and CDR2 sequences are MNHEY and SMNVEV (reference sequence). Trimming took off 5 bases at V and 5 bases at J, with 18 bases between the two ends. DNA for the CDR3: TGTGCCAGCAGTCGTACCTGGGGCGCTGGGACTGAAGCTTTCTTT. Protein sequence: CASSRTWGAGTEAFF.

This clonotype has ten or more counts. The chain couples TRBV4-1 to TRBJ2-5, with a weak D call TRBD1 (8 bases). The CDR3 is 15 amino acids. V lost 3 bases and J lost 2, with 13 bases in between. Germline V gene data show CDR1 as MGHRA and CDR2 as YSYEKL. The CDR3, as DNA: TGCGCCAGCAGCCAGACAGGGGAGGGTCAAGAGACCCAGTACTTC. As protein: CASSQTGEGQETQYF.

This clonotype was observed a few times. The chain carries TRBV29-1 and TRBJ1-2; perhaps TRBD1 as D (6 bases). Trimming stripped 4 bases from V and 3 bases from J, with 12 bases between. Germline V gives CDR1 SQVTM, CDR2 ANQGSEA. The CDR3 is made up of 13 amino acids. CDR3 nucleotide sequence: TGCAGCGTTGGAGGGGGGGGACACTATGGCTACACCTTC. The encoded protein is CSVGGGGHYGYTF.

This clonotype showed up many times. The chain couples TRBV12-3 or TRBV12-4 to TRBJ2-7, with 9 bases fitting TRBD2. Unmatched junction bases numbered 4, after V lost 0 bases and J lost 4 bases. This CDR3 is built from 15 residues. This chain's CDR3 is CASSLALAGRYEQYF. The CDR3 coding sequence is TGTGCCAGCAGTTTAGCGCTAGCGGGAAGGTACGAGCAGTACTTC.

This clonotype was picked up many times. The rearrangement joins TRBV24-1 to TRBJ2-5; 12 nucleotides agree with TRBD2. The CDR3 is made up of 17 amino acids. Trimming cost V 6 bases and J 6 bases; bases outside gene matches: 13. CDR1 and CDR2 from the germline V gene are KGHDR and SFDVKD. CDR3 DNA: TGTGCCACCAGTTCTCAACGGACTAGCGGGGTGTGGAAGACCCAGTACTTC. Translating gives CATSSQRTSGVWKTQYF.